Following are 7 T cell receptor beta chains from one sample sequenced in a study of post-analysis software for immune sequencing data. Whole-study results and caveats: Patients carried roughly five TRBV segments more frequently than controls did, and TRBV5-6, TRBV5-1 and TRBV20-1 were among them.

Researchers reported that TCR beta cDNA libraries carried unique molecular identifiers. TCRdb reprocessed the PCR reads via MiXCR and lists one record per CDR3 protein. The table shows about 460,000 distinct CDR3 sequences, with around 40% occurring only once. Antigen specificity for these receptors is unknown. The sample comprised blood. The receptor source for this set is a girl aged 5-17 years with multiple sclerosis.

The chain recombines TRBV10-3 with TRBJ2-3, with TRBD1 as a possible D gene (6 bases). The V end lost 6 bases, the J end lost 0 bases, and 10 bases lay between the germline ends. CDR1 and CDR2 from the germline V gene are ENHRY and SYGVKD. There are 14 residues in the CDR3. The CDR3 loop reads CAISRTASTDTQYF. The CDR3 DNA sequence: TGTGCCATCAGCAGGACAGCTAGCACAGATACGCAGTATTTT.

This clonotype was seen a handful of times. The chain joins TRBV20-1 to TRBJ1-5; tentatively, D is TRBD1 (6 bases). Germline values: CDR1 DFQATT, CDR2 SNEGSKA (reference sequence). The CDR3 sequence is 16 residues long. V shed 1 base and J shed 0 bases, with 13 bases lying between them. The CDR3 is CSARVLQGYSNQPQHF. The CDR3 DNA reads TGCAGTGCTAGAGTCCTACAGGGCTATAGCAATCAGCCCCAGCATTTT.

In its sample, this clonotype was seen a few times. The chain is built from TRBV28 and TRBJ2-6, with D tentatively TRBD1 (6 bases). CDR1 is MDHEN and CDR2 is SYDVKM in the germline V gene. CDR3 length: 15 amino acids. V gave up 5 bases and J gave up 3 bases, with 11 bases separating them. The CDR3 nucleotides read TGTGCCAGCAGTCCAGGGGCGGATGGGGCCAACGTCCTGACTTTC. Its protein is CASSPGADGANVLTF.

This clonotype was counted a few times. The chain carries TRBV12-3 or TRBV12-4 and TRBJ2-5; tentatively, D is TRBD1 or TRBD2 (5 bases each). The last part of the DNA fits TRBJ2-7 better; the J call may be wrong. The CDR3 totals 15 residues. CDR3 sequence reads: CASSYVGTTTVEQYF. CDR3 nucleotide sequence: TGTGCCAGCAGTTATGTCGGGACCACGACCGTCGAGCAGTACTTC.

In this sample, this clonotype turned up a few times. The V gene is TRBV21-1, the J gene TRBJ2-7; the table's D gene call, TRBD2, was not cross checked with the DNA. TRBV21-1 is described as a pseudogene. The CDR3 consists of 17 residues. The CDR3 nucleotides read TGTGCCAGCAGCAGAGAACTAGCGGGAGTGCCATCCTACGAGCAGTACTTC. Its translation: CASSRELAGVPSYEQYF.

The chain couples TRBV7-8 to TRBJ2-1, with D tentatively TRBD2 (6 bases). V lost 3 bases and J lost 4, with 13 bases in between. The CDR3 is 15 amino acids. Germline-derived CDR1 and CDR2 are SGHVS and FQNEAQ. CDR3 DNA: TGTGCCAGCAGCTTGGGGGGAGTGGGTTACAATGAGCAGTTCTTC. This translates into CASSLGGVGYNEQFF.

The chain links TRBV20-1 to TRBJ1-2, with D perhaps matching TRBD1 (5 bases). There are 15 residues in the CDR3. Trimming shortened V by 5 bases and J by 4 bases, and 20 bases separated the two germline ends. Germline values: CDR1 DFQATT, CDR2 SNEGSKA (reference sequence). For the CDR3, the DNA is TGCAGTGCTTACGGAGAGATCCAGGGTCTCTATGGCTACACCTTC. Encoded protein: CSAYGEIQGLYGYTF.